This T cell receptor beta chain was captured in a study of blood T cell repertoires in COVID-19. Overall study context: Samples taken during acute and convalescent COVID-19 were collected in the United States, Italy and Spain. In each case, the material was cDNA or gDNA derived from T cells, B-cell-depleted T cells, or PBMCs.

There are 14 residues in the CDR3. Germline V lookup: CDR1 GTSNPN, CDR2 SVGIG (reference sequence). Trimming at V came to 1 base and at J to 7 bases, leaving 8 bases not matched to a gene. Original handling: Cell counts per sample came from amplifying reference gene primers. The repertoire was sequenced with immunoSEQ multiplex PCR; TCRdb's copy has only in-frame clones and lacks some. V and J calls and clone size are given by that table; D and trimming were obtained from the DNA. The sample lists roughly 100,000 clones; around 87% were seen once. The sequenced material came from peripheral blood. The chain employs TRBV30 and TRBJ1-2, with 8 bases that match TRBD1. This receptor was obtained from a woman aged 25 to 39 with acute or convalescent COVID-19. The CDR3 nucleotides read TGTGCCTGGAGTGAAGGCAGGGGGCCTAGTGGCTACACCTTC. Protein sequence: CAWSEGRGPSGYTF.